The sequence of this T cell receptor (beta chain) was determined in a study of T cell clonality in common variable immunodeficiency. General observations from the study: TCRbeta clonality was increased in CVID versus healthy controls. Reportedly, TCR beta sequences from common variable immunodeficiency showed fewer deletions and N-nucleotide insertions. The cause of increased CVID clonality remains unclear without subpopulation sequencing.

Produced via immunoSEQ multiplex PCR; TCRdb's table is partial and in-frame only. The sample counts tens of thousands of clones, none seen once; the ten largest own approximately 1.4%. This clone was recorded at least ten times. Its antigen is still unknown. Sequenced input: peripheral blood mononuclear cells. This receptor was identified in a person aged 18 to 75 in good health.

Here the CDR3 reads CASTLQGADEQYF. The CDR3 DNA, read in part, is TGTGCCAGCACTTTACAGGGGGCCGACGAG. The chain recombines TRBV6-2 or TRBV6-3 with TRBJ2-7, with 9 bases matching TRBD1. The CDR3 extends 3 residues past the end of the read, so its final part is completed from the germline J gene. V shed 7 bases, J shed 5 bases, and the junction held 6 bases outside the gene matches. The CDR3 is 13 residues long. Germline-derived CDR1 and CDR2 are MNHEY and SVGEGT.